This TCR beta chain was profiled in a study of shared clonotypes between healthy human individuals (dated by TCRdb to the early 2020s). Background for the entire study: A couple of women and three men aged 18 to 49 years were included in the cohort. To estimate repertoire size and how much clonotypes are shared between individuals, the study performed deep sequencing of blood TCR repertoires from 4 to 6 healthy adults. For each donor, CD4 naive and CD4 memory were each run on three plates, CD8 naive on two plates, and CD8 memory on one plate. Libraries were prepared and TCR repertoires were sequenced by different laboratories using diverse techniques, in order to increase sequencing depth and limit assay-specific biases. Leukapheresis yielded between about 0.9 and 9 billion PBMCs per donor. The study at large found these results: Sampling was restricted to blood, and TCR repertoires in tissues likely differ from the TCR repertoires found in blood. Pairwise subsampling led to the expectation that sequencing depth would affect the degree of clonotype sharing among donors. Clonotypes shared by all four sorted-subset donors showed higher generation probabilities than non-shared clonotypes. Because the study included a small number of donors, the genetic and exposure-history diversity represented was limited. Sharing across several donors was observed for around 5% of naive CD4, over 3% of naive CD8, 2.3% of memory CD4, and around 0.44% of memory CD8 clonotypes. Incomplete sequencing was indicated by rarefaction of sorted-subset datasets, despite the large sequencing depth. Naive subsets generally had larger estimated clonotype richness than memory subsets.

CD8 naive samples were obtained by positive selection for CCR7 among CD45RO-negative cells, yielding a CD45RA+CCR7+ population from which TemRA cells were excluded. The donors were healthy, HIV-negative adults who had no recently reported acute infections or vaccinations. Every donor was a Caucasian adult residing in Nashville, Tennessee, USA. Blood was obtained by leukapheresis, after which PBMCs were separated by Ficoll-Histopaque density gradient centrifugation and cryopreserved in liquid nitrogen vapor phase. Purity and quantity of every magnetically sorted T cell population were checked by analytical flow cytometry. Each sorted fraction had its genomic DNA isolated and then quantified by UV absorbance on a Nanodrop 2000c. On this clone itself: Its antigen target is currently unknown. No base-level quality is on record; no much larger clone is a single base apart.

Germline trimming amounts to 5 bases on V and 2 bases on J, with 7 as the count of junction bases outside the gene matches. Taken from cysteine to phenylalanine, the CDR3 has 15 residues. Left in the record is the CDR3 DNA by itself, 45 bases read in frame from the first base. From the germline V gene (reference sequence), CDR1 is SGHAT and CDR2 is FQDESV. TCR CDR3 regions were amplified from genomic DNA by multiplex PCR using the deep immunoSEQ assay. For each cell subset, the extracted genomic DNA was distributed evenly across all wells of several immunoSEQ 96-well plates, and each plate served as one replicate. For sorted subsets, around 0.2 ug genomic DNA, equal to 25,000 to 35,000 T cell genomes, was loaded into each replicate PCR. Purified libraries were quantified with a Qubit 3.0 fluorometer, sized on a Bioanalyzer 2100, and re-quantified with the KAPA Library Quantification kit. A separate single-read 150-cycle Illumina NextSeq 550 flow cell was used to sequence each immunoSEQ 96-well plate. The source study handled its data this way. The immunoSEQ output contained only junctional sequences without quality scores, so filtering could not match that applied to full-length reads. To assign V/J genes and CDR3, sequences were annotated using PyIR, a Python wrapper for IgBLAST v1.9, with IMGT germline references. Any read was removed if the V/J assignment was weak (E-value above 1e-6), the CDR3 was missing, or the read contained stop codons, out-of-frame junctions, or ambiguous translated residues. V3J clonotypes were defined as sequences sharing an identical inferred V gene, J gene, and CDR3 amino acid sequence. Percentage overlap between repertoires was computed as shared unique clonotypes divided by the size of the smaller repertoire. Repertoire richness was assessed with RTK rarefaction, the Chao1 estimator, and Recon v2.1 estimates of unobserved clonotypes. For all TCRbeta clonotypes obtained by the gDNA method from a few donors, generation probabilities were computed with OLGA. In TCRdb, the immuneACCESS table is reduced to in-frame sequences with V and J assigned. These tables do not hold every clone; where another copy was compared, an unresolved V gene accounts for under half, and the others remain unexplained. V and J calls and clone size are as listed in that table; D and trimming were resolved from the DNA. The sample yields around 1.9 million clones; more than 85% were counted once. Approximately 1.7% of the sample lies in the top ten.

Recombination connected TRBV11-1 to TRBJ2-3, with 7 middle bases fitting TRBD2. Sequenced sample: naive CD8+ T cells from PBMCs. The intended sense of this specimen's cell subset or site label: CD45RA+CCR7+. The receptor was isolated from a man between 18 and 29 years old in good health. Some clones in this sample may be carry-over from other donors' samples. In nucleotides, the sequence is TGTGCCAGCAGCAATAGCGGGCGACTCACAGATACGCAGTATTTT. This codes for CASSNSGRLTDTQYF.